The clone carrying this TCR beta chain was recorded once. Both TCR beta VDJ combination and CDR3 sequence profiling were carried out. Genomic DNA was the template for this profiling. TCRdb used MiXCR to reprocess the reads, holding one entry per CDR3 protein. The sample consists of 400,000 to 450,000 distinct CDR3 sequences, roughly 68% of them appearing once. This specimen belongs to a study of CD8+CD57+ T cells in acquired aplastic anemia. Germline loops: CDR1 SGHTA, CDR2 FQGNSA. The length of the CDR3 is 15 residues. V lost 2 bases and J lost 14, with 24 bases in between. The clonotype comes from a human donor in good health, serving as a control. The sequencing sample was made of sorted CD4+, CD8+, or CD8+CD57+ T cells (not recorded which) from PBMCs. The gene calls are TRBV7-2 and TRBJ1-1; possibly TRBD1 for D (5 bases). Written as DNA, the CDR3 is TGTGCCAGCAGCTTAAGGTCAGGGAACTATGGCTACACCTTCTTT. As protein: CASSLRSGNYGYTFF.